The clone carrying this TCR beta chain was seen a few times. The germline V gene encodes CDR1 SQVTM and CDR2 ANQGSEA. This CDR3 has 10 residues. Trimming cost V 4 bases and J 11 bases, with 11 bases left between them. TCRdb analysed the reads with MiXCR anew, one entry per CDR3 protein. Of about 740,000 distinct CDR3 sequences listed, 35% are singletons. This record belongs to a study of T cell repertoires in cytomegalovirus infection. Study details: It can be stated that public TCR beta signatures indicated CMV infection as well as a matching HLA type.

The sequencing sample was made of PBMCs. This TCR derives from a human donor in good health (CMV status not recorded). Some clones in this sample may be carry-over from other donors' samples. The chain links TRBV29-1 to TRBJ1-1; D might be TRBD1 (5 bases). The CDR3 region has the DNA TGCAGCGTTGGAATCAGGGACGCTTTCTTT. It specifies CSVGIRDAFF. The full variable domain, rest sourced from reference TRBV29-1 and TRBJ1-1, is SAVISQKPSRDICQRGTSLTIQCQVDSQVTMMFWYRQQPGQSLTLIATANQGSEATYESGFVIDKFPISRPNLTFSTLTVSNMSPEDSSIYLCSVGIRDAFFGQGTRLTVV.